These 24 T cell receptor beta chains were sequenced from one sample in a study of blood T cells in healthy people across ages. A J-beta primer mix and a sample-barcoded 5' primer were used in a second PCR of roughly 7 to 12 cycles. One entry per CDR3 protein results from TCRdb running MiXCR on the 5' RACE reads. The sample carries about 1,500,000 distinct CDR3 sequences, about 28% recorded once. What was sequenced was blood. The receptor source for this set is a woman aged 25 to 39 in good health.

The V gene is TRBV4-1, the J gene TRBJ2-3, with 10 bases lining up with TRBD2. CDR3 size: 16 residues. V lost 3 bases to trimming and J lost 3 bases; unmatched junction nucleotides: 6. Germline CDR1 is MGHRA and CDR2 is YSYEKL. CDR3 coding DNA: TGCGCCAGCAGCCAGGGCCCTAGCGGGGGAACAGATACGCAGTATTTT. It yields the protein CASSQGPSGGTDTQYF.

V is TRBV20-1 and J is TRBJ2-7, with D tentatively TRBD2 (5 bases). Between the trimmed V and J ends, which lost 0 bases and 7 bases, there was a span of 13 bases. CDR1 and CDR2 (germline): DFQATT, SNEGSKA (reference sequence). CDR3 length: 13 residues. This CDR3 is CSARDGRVREQYF. In DNA form, the CDR3 reads TGCAGTGCTAGAGATGGGCGGGTGAGGGAGCAGTACTTC.

On this clonotype itself: A junction boundary mismatches the germline segment, possibly from a read error. V and J are TRBV5-1 and TRBJ2-3; TRBD2 agrees at 9 bases. CDR1 is SGHRS, CDR2 YFSETQ, per germline. CDR3 length equals 16 residues. CDR3 nucleotides: TGCGCCAGCAGTTCTAGCGGGATACCACTCACAGGTACGCAGTATTTT. Translated: CASSSSGIPLTGTQYF.

The chain is built from TRBV7-2 and TRBJ2-3; D ambiguous. Germline V CDR1 and CDR2: SGHTA, FQGNSA. The V gene lost 6 bases and the J gene lost 0 bases, with 10 bases spanning the gap. The CDR3 consists of 14 residues. CDR3 in amino acids: CASSPMGSTDTQYF. The CDR3 DNA reads as TGTGCCAGCAGTCCAATGGGAAGCACAGATACGCAGTATTTT. Drawing the rest from reference TRBV7-2 and TRBJ2-3, the complete variable domain is GAGVSQSPSNKVTEKGKDVELRCDPISGHTALYWYRQSLGQGLEFLIYFQGNSAPDKSGLPSDRFSAERTGGSVSTLTIQRTQQEDSAVYLCASSPMGSTDTQYFGPGTRLTVL.

The rearrangement joins TRBV4-3 to TRBJ2-1; 8 nucleotides agree with TRBD2. The CDR3 spans 15 residues. Germline V CDR1 and CDR2: LGHNA, YSLEER. Trimming cost V 4 bases and J 8 bases; bases outside gene matches: 10. CDR3 loop: CASSPSSGINDEQFF. CDR3 sequence (DNA): TGCGCCAGCAGCCCTAGTAGCGGGATAAATGATGAGCAGTTCTTC.

This clonotype was observed a few times. The rearrangement uses TRBV7-9 and TRBJ2-1, with 7 bases lining up with TRBD2. Germline lookup yields CDR1 SEHNR and CDR2 FQNEAQ (reference sequence). CDR3 length: 15 amino acids. Germline trimming cut 2 bases from V and 9 bases from J; bases unmatched to any gene: 10. CDR3 nucleotide sequence: TGTGCCAGCAGCTTACCGGGGGGTAAGGTGAGTGAGCAGTTCTTC. It codes for CASSLPGGKVSEQFF. Full variable domain (rest looked up from reference TRBV7-9 and TRBJ2-1): DTGVSQNPRHKITKRGQNVTFRCDPISEHNRLYWYRQTLGQGPEFLTYFQNEAQLEKSRLLSDRFSAERPKGSFSTLEIQRTEQGDSAMYLCASSLPGGKVSEQFFGPGTRLTVL.

The chain is built from TRBV29-1 and TRBJ2-4; D is possibly TRBD2 (5 bases). The germline V and J ends were trimmed by 6 bases and 13 bases, with 16 bases remaining between them. The CDR3 length is 11 residues. CDR1 and CDR2 from the germline V gene are SQVTM and ANQGSEA. CDR3 loop: CSVTNHNEQYF. In DNA form, the CDR3 reads TGCAGCGTGACTAACCACAATGAGCAGTACTTC.

V gene TRBV5-1 combines with J gene TRBJ2-7; 8 positions match TRBD1. J gave up 7 bases and V 4 bases, and 10 bases lay outside the gene matches. This CDR3 contains 14 residues. CDR1 is SGHRS and CDR2 is YFSETQ in the germline V gene. The CDR3 nucleotides are TGCGCCAGCAGCAGAGGGACAGGCTACAATGAGCAGTACTTC. It yields the protein CASSRGTGYNEQYF.

The chain joins TRBV24-1 to TRBJ2-1; D might be TRBD1 or TRBD2, each matching 5 bases. Trimming left V 2 bases short and J 4 bases short, with 17 bases between. The CDR3 length is 17 residues. Germline CDR1 reads KGHDR; CDR2 reads SFDVKD. The CDR3 DNA sequence: TGTGCCACCAGTGATTACGGACCCCGGGGCCGTTACAATGAGCAGTTCTTC. It codes for CATSDYGPRGRYNEQFF.

The V gene is TRBV28, the J gene TRBJ2-7; TRBD1 agrees at 7 bases. V shed 3 bases, J shed 1 base, and the junction held 6 bases outside the gene matches. Germline V gives CDR1 MDHEN, CDR2 SYDVKM. This CDR3 region has 15 residues. CDR3 nucleotide sequence: TGTGCCAGCAGTTTCTCCCGGGACAGTTCCTACGAGCAGTACTTC. Residues: CASSFSRDSSYEQYF.

V gene TRBV7-2 combines with J gene TRBJ2-4; D gene unclear. The tail of the sequence fits TRBJ2-7 better, so the J call may be wrong. The CDR3 contains 13 residues. In germline, CDR1 is SGHTA, CDR2 FQGNSA. The CDR3 DNA reads as TGTGCCAGCAGCTCCCCCAACTTAGGCGAGCAGTACGTC. Residues: CASSSPNLGEQYV.

This clonotype was observed a few times. The rearrangement uses TRBV3-1 and TRBJ2-7; TRBD2 agrees at 15 bases. The germline gives CDR1 LGHDT, CDR2 YNNKEL (reference sequence). V gave up 4 bases and J gave up 3 bases; unmatched junction bases: 10. CDR3 length: 18 amino acids. The CDR3 coding sequence is TGTGCCAGCAGCCCGGGACTAGCGGGGGGAGTATTGGACTACGAGCAGTACTTC. This sequence encodes CASSPGLAGGVLDYEQYF.

This clonotype was counted only a few times. The chain is built from TRBV6-6 and TRBJ2-7; D is perhaps TRBD2 (7 bases). Trimming left V 6 bases short and J 7 bases short, with 22 bases between. CDR1 and CDR2 from the germline V gene are MNHNY and SVGAGI (reference sequence). The CDR3 spans 15 residues. The CDR3 reads CASSRREGGLGEQYF. The CDR3 DNA sequence: TGTGCCAGCAGCCGGAGAGAGGGGGGGCTGGGGGAGCAGTACTTC.

This clonotype was seen at least ten times. The chain is built from TRBV20-1 and TRBJ2-1; 7 nucleotides match TRBD1. Germline V CDR1 and CDR2: DFQATT, SNEGSKA (reference sequence). The length of the CDR3 is 13 residues. After removal of 7 bases from V and 4 bases from J, the junction contained 7 bases not matched to a gene. CDR3 sequence: CSGAPRGYNEQFF. The CDR3 region has the DNA TGCAGTGGGGCTCCCAGGGGGTACAATGAGCAGTTCTTC.

This chain connects TRBV27 to TRBJ2-2; weak D call: TRBD1 (6 bases). V was pared by 4 bases and J by 4 bases, with 10 bases between. Germline V CDR1 and CDR2: MNHEY, SMNVEV (reference sequence). The CDR3 sequence is 14 residues long. The CDR3 spells CASSSDSVTGELFF. For the CDR3, the DNA is TGTGCCAGCAGTTCGGACAGCGTCACCGGGGAGCTGTTTTTT.

This sequence joins TRBV5-4 and TRBJ1-1; no clear D. The germline V gene has CDR1 SGHNT and CDR2 YYREEE (reference sequence). This CDR3 contains 14 residues. V was shortened by 3 bases and J by 1 base, with 10 bases between the two germline ends. The DNA for the CDR3 is TGTGCCAGCAGCTCGGCACGTCAGAACACTGAAGCTTTCTTT. Residues: CASSSARQNTEAFF.

The chain has TRBV11-2 and TRBJ2-3; 9 nucleotides match TRBD2. This CDR3 has 17 residues. Germline V gene data show CDR1 as SGHAT and CDR2 as FQNNGV. V lost 6 bases and J lost 0; bases outside the gene matches: 10. CDR3 sequence: CASSGGGGGSSTDTQYF. CDR3 DNA: TGTGCCAGCAGTGGTGGCGGGGGGGGGTCTAGCACAGATACGCAGTATTTT. Full variable domain (missing parts from reference TRBV11-2 and TRBJ2-3): EAGVAQSPRYKIIEKRQSVAFWCNPISGHATLYWYQQILGQGPKLLIQFQNNGVVDDSQLPKDRFSAERLKGVDSTLKIQPAKLEDSAVYLCASSGGGGGSSTDTQYFGPGTRLTVL.

This clonotype was seen a handful of times. The chain recombines TRBV20-1 with TRBJ1-2; tentatively, D is TRBD1 (5 bases). The V gene's germline CDR1 is DFQATT and CDR2 SNEGSKA (reference sequence). The CDR3 sequence is 13 residues long. V was shortened by 2 bases and J by 4 bases, with 11 bases between the two germline ends. The CDR3 is CSARRDGSYGYTF. The CDR3 DNA is TGCAGTGCTAGACGGGACGGATCCTATGGCTACACCTTC.

This clonotype appeared a few times. The gene calls are TRBV12-3 or TRBV12-4 and TRBJ1-4, with D unresolved. The CDR3 length is 15 residues. Trimming pared 4 bases from V and 4 bases from J, leaving 13 bases between. CDR3 DNA: TGTGCCAGCAGTTCCCCACCTGCGGGTAATGAAAAACTGTTTTTT. Translation: CASSSPPAGNEKLFF.

The chain has TRBV7-2 and TRBJ2-1, with TRBD2 matching 7 bases. The J segment lost 6 bases and the V segment lost 2 bases, leaving 10 bases of the junction unmatched. The CDR3 totals 16 residues. Germline V lookup: CDR1 SGHTA, CDR2 FQGNSA. The DNA for the CDR3 is TGTGCCAGCAGCTTACCGCCTAGCGGTAGGAGCAATGAGCAGTTCTTC. Its translation is CASSLPPSGRSNEQFF. The complete variable domain, with remaining parts taken from reference TRBV7-2 and TRBJ2-1, reads GAGVSQSPSNKVTEKGKDVELRCDPISGHTALYWYRQSLGQGLEFLIYFQGNSAPDKSGLPSDRFSAERTGGSVSTLTIQRTQQEDSAVYLCASSLPPSGRSNEQFFGPGTRLTVL.

This clonotype was seen only a few times. V is TRBV7-8 and J is TRBJ2-7; 9 nucleotides align to TRBD2. Germline V gives CDR1 SGHVS, CDR2 FQNEAQ. V lost 5 bases to trimming and J lost 0 bases; unmatched junction nucleotides: 8. CDR3 length equals 16 residues. The CDR3 DNA follows: TGTGCCAGCAGCCCCCGACTAGCGGTCCTCTCCTACGAGCAGTACTTC. Translation gives CASSPRLAVLSYEQYF.

This clonotype has at least ten counts. J is TRBJ2-7 and V is TRBV29-1, with D perhaps TRBD1 (5 bases). Germline V gene lookup returns CDR1 SQVTM and CDR2 ANQGSEA. The CDR3 runs to 14 residues. V dropped 8 bases and J dropped 1 base, with 18 bases sitting between them. This CDR3 is CSFRAQGSSYEQYF. CDR3 in DNA: TGCAGCTTCAGGGCGCAGGGCTCTTCCTACGAGCAGTACTTC.

The chain carries TRBV12-3 or TRBV12-4 and TRBJ2-1, with D possibly being TRBD1 (5 bases). V was clipped by 3 bases and J by 5 bases, with 14 bases between them. This CDR3 is built from 15 residues. CDR3 nucleotides: TGTGCCAGCAGTTTCACGACAGAATTGAACAATGAGCAGTTCTTC. It encodes CASSFTTELNNEQFF.

This clonotype has a count of ten or more. This chain joins TRBV12-3 or TRBV12-4 and TRBJ2-7; TRBD2 might be the D (6 bases). CDR3 length: 14 residues. V was clipped by 6 bases and J by 4 bases, with 16 bases between them. CDR3 region: CASRPAGPRYEQYF. For the CDR3, the DNA is TGTGCCAGCAGACCGGCGGGGCCCAGATACGAGCAGTACTTC.